This TCR beta chain is from a study of blood T cell repertoires in COVID-19 (dated by TCRdb to about 2020). Background for the entire study: Samples from collaborators originated in the United States, Italy and Spain and spanned both the acute and convalescent phases of COVID-19. Sample metadata almost always included a de-identified subject ID, COVID-19 status, age in years and sex. The repertoires were made available in a free public database intended to serve as a resource for research on the immune response to SARS-CoV-2. The material from the prospective study consisted of cDNA or gDNA derived from T cells, B-cell-depleted T cells, or PBMCs. Subjects who had been exposed to COVID-19, were actively infected with it, or had recovered from it provided the deeply sampled blood TCRbeta repertoires that made up the dataset. The samples were drawn from two sources: the first 160 participants of the ongoing ImmuneRACE study, and 1,254 subjects contributed by 6 global collaborators. HLA class I and class II types, where available, came from metadata supplied by the sample provider rather than from assay-based typing.

Turning to this clone: This clone's antigen is unknown. Within one base of it there is no much larger clone, and no base qualities were kept.

At one collaborating source in Seattle, patients were enrolled during active infection and were followed longitudinally through the course of disease. Collaborating institutions collected whole blood in K2EDTA tubes following their own protocols. For TCRbeta analysis, collaborators shipped samples in one of three forms: frozen whole blood, isolated PBMCs, or DNA extracted from either of those sample types. Study-wide conclusions, independent of this receptor: Clinical and demographic metadata were provided uncurated, with the amount varying by source and participant.

The junction shows trimming of 2 bases on V and 8 bases on J, and the gene matches do not reach 15 bases of it. According to the germline V gene, CDR1 reads LGHNA and CDR2 reads YNFKEQ. The CDR3 contains 17 residues, cysteine and phenylalanine counted. The only DNA kept is the CDR3, 51 bases in frame from the first base. TCRbeta CDR3 regions were amplified from genomic DNA by means of the immunoSEQ Assay, a bias-controlled multiplex PCR. The published analysis was carried out like this. The number of nucleated cells in each sample was estimated by amplification of reference gene primers within the assay. To quantify the absolute abundance of each unique TCRbeta CDR3 rearrangement, sequence reads were collapsed and filtered. For each sample, productive Simpson clonality was calculated as the square root of Simpson's diversity index across productive rearrangements. TCRdb provides this immuneACCESS table in a form limited to in-frame rearrangements. Some clones are lacking; in checked studies, under half of them reflect an unresolved V gene, and why the rest are absent is not known. V and J calls and clone size are as listed in that table; D and trimming were resolved from the DNA. Across this sample there are roughly 140,000 clones, with over 75% seen only once. In total, the top ten clones hold 8% of the sample.

This sequence originates from a woman aged 55 to 70 with COVID-19, enrolled during active disease. The V and J segments used are TRBV4-2 and TRBJ1-3; the junction holds 7 bases that match TRBD1. Sequenced sample: peripheral blood. The bases are TGTGCCAGCAGCCAACACGACCGACAGGGTTCCTCGGACACCATATATTTT. The resulting protein is CASSQHDRQGSSDTIYF.